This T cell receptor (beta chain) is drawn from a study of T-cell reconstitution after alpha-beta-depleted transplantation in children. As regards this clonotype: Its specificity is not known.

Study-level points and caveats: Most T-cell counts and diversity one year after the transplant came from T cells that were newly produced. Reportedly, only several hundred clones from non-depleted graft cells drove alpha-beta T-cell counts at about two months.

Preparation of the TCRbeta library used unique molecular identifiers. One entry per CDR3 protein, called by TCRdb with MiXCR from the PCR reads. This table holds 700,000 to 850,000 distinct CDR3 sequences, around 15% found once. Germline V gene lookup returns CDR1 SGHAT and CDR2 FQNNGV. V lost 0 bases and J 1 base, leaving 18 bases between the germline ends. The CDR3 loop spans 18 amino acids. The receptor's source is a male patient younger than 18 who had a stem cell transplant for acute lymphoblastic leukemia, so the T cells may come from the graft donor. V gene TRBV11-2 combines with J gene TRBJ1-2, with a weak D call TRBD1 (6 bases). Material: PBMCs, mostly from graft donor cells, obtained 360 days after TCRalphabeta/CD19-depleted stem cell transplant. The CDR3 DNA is TGTGCCAGCAGCTTAGATCTAGCCCCGGACAGCCTTAACTATGGCTACACCTTC. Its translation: CASSLDLAPDSLNYGYTF.